This T cell receptor (beta chain) was captured by sequencing in a study of beta chain features in type 1 diabetes. This clone was observed many times. Its antigen is still unknown. The entirety of the isolated RNA underwent reverse transcription, so expressed TCRB transcripts were sequenced. Only in-frame clones appear in the TCRdb table, and some are missing; sequencing was by immunoSEQ multiplex PCR. Here the sample spans about 900,000 clones, under 20% being singletons. Findings and limits, study-wide: Insertions were fewer and deletions more numerous at VDJ junctions in type 1 diabetes patients.

Every donor provided one heparinised blood draw, which averaged approximately 120 mL. Germline V gene sequence: CDR1 ENHRY, CDR2 SYGVKD. V was shortened by 11 bases and J by 0 bases, with 8 bases between the two germline ends. The CDR3 is 11 amino acids. Material: naive CD4+ T cells from blood. This TCR was recovered from a young woman in good health. The rearrangement joins TRBV10-3 to TRBJ2-7; D is possibly TRBD2 (6 bases). Here the CDR3 reads CASGGSYEQYF. The CDR3 DNA reads as TGTGCCTCCGGGGGCTCCTACGAGCAGTACTTC.